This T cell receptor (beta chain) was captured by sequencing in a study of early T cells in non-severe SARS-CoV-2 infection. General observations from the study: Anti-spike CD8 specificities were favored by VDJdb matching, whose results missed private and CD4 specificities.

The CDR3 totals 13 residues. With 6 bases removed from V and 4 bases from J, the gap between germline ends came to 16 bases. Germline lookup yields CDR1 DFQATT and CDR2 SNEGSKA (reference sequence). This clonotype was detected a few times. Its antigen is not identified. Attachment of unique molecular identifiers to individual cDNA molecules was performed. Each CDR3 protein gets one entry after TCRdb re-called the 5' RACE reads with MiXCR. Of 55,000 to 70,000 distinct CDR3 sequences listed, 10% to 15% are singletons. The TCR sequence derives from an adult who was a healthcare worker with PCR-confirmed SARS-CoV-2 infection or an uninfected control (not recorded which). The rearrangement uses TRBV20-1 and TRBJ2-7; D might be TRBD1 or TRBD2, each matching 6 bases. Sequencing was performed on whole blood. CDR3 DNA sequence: TGCAGTGCCACGGACGGGGGCGTATACGAGCAGTACTTC. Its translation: CSATDGGVYEQYF.